The clone carrying this TCR beta chain has a count of ten or more. Its antigen is unknown. The source of the sample is a study of T cells in Graves' hyperthyroidism and ophthalmopathy. Broader study findings: The model identified upcoming ophthalmopathy a median approximately six months ahead of onset.

Amplification yielded TCR beta CDR3 regions, with RNA transcripts as the source. The HTBI primer set served for first-round RT-PCR of the TCR CDR3. One entry per CDR3 protein, called by TCRdb with MiXCR from the multiplex PCR reads. The sample lists about 590,000 distinct CDR3 sequences, over 12% seen once, with 7.1% in the top ten. Those patients with uncontrolled infection, other autoimmune disease, pregnancy or lactation were excluded. The sequenced material came from blood. The clonotype was recovered from a woman between 18 and 30 years old with Graves' ophthalmopathy.

The CDR3: CASSGIGSGTDTQYF. CDR3 nucleotide sequence: TGTGCCAGCAGTGGAATAGGGTCTGGCACAGATACGCAGTATTTT. The gene calls are TRBV2 and TRBJ2-3; D gene ambiguous. Trimming stripped 4 bases from V and 1 base from J, with 12 bases between. This CDR3 has 15 amino acids. The germline V gene has CDR1 SNHLY and CDR2 FYNNEI.